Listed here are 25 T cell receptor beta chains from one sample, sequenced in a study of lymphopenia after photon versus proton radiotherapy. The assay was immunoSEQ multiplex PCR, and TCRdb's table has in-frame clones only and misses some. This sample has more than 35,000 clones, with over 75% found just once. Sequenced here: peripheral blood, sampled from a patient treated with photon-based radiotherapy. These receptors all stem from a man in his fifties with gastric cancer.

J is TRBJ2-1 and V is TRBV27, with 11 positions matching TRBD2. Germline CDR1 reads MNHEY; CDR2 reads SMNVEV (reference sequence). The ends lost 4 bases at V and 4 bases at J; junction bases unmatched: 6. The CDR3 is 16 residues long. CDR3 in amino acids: CASSSGTSGYYNEQFF. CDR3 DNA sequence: TGTGCCAGCAGTTCCGGGACTAGCGGTTATTACAATGAGCAGTTCTTC.

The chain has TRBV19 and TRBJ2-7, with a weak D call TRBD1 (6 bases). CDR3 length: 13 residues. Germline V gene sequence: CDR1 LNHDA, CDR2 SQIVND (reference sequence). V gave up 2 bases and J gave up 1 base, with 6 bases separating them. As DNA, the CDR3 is TGTGCCAGTAGTATAACAGGGTCCTACGAGCAGTACTTC. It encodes CASSITGSYEQYF.

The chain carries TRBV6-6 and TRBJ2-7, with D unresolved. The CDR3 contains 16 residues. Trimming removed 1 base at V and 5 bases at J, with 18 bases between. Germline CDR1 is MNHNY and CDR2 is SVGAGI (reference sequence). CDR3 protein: CASSYLDAARSNEQYF. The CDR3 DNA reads TGTGCCAGCAGTTACTTGGACGCGGCGAGGTCTAACGAGCAGTACTTC.

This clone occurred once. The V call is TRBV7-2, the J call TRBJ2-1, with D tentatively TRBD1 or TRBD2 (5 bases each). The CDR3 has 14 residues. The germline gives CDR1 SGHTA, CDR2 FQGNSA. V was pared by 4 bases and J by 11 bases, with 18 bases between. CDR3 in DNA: TGTGCCAGCAGCTACTCCGGGGCGCAAATGAAGCAGTTCTTC. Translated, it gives CASSYSGAQMKQFF.

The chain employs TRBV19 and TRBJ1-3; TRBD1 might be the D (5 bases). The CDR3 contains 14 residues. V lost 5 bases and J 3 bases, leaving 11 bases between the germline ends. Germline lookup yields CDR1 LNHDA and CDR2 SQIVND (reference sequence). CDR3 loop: CASSDQGLGNTIYF. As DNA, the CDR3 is TGTGCCAGTAGTGATCAGGGTCTTGGAAACACCATATATTTT. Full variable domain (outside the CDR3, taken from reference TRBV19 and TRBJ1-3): DGGITQSPKYLFRKEGQNVTLSCEQNLNHDAMYWYRQDPGQGLRLIYYSQIVNDFQKGDIAEGYSVSREKKESFPLTVTSAQKNPTAFYLCASSDQGLGNTIYFGEGSWLTVV.

Here the CDR3 reads CASSARLAGQQFF. The CDR3 DNA is TGTGCCAGCAGCGCCCGACTAGCGGGCCAGCAGTTCTTC. The V gene is TRBV5-5, the J gene TRBJ2-1, with TRBD2 identical over 10 bases. The V and J ends lost 4 bases and 11 bases, in that order; junction bases with no gene match: 6. Germline CDR1 reads SGHKS; CDR2 reads YYEKEE (reference sequence). The CDR3 has 13 amino acids. The full variable domain, its missing parts supplied by reference TRBV5-5 and TRBJ2-1, is DAGVTQSPTHLIKTRGQQVTLRCSPISGHKSVSWYQQVLGQGPQFIFQYYEKEERGRGNFPDRFSARQFPNYSSELNVNALLLGDSALYLCASSARLAGQQFFGPGTRLTVL.

CDR3 bases: TGCAGCGTTGGACCGGGACACCGCTCTGGGGCCAACGTCCTGACTTTC. This encodes CSVGPGHRSGANVLTF. This sequence joins TRBV29-1 and TRBJ2-6; TRBD1 is a possible D gene (6 bases). The CDR3 sequence is 16 residues long. CDR1 SQVTM and CDR2 ANQGSEA come from the germline V gene. Trimming took off 4 bases at V and 0 bases at J, with 13 bases between the two ends.

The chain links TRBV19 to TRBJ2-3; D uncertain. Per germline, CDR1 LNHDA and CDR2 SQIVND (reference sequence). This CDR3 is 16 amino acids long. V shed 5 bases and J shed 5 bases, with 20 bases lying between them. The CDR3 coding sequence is TGTGCCAGTAGTGCCTCTATCCTAGGTCGTGGAGATACGCAGTATTTT. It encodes CASSASILGRGDTQYF. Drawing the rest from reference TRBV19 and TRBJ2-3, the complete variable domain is DGGITQSPKYLFRKEGQNVTLSCEQNLNHDAMYWYRQDPGQGLRLIYYSQIVNDFQKGDIAEGYSVSREKKESFPLTVTSAQKNPTAFYLCASSASILGRGDTQYFGPGTRLTVL.

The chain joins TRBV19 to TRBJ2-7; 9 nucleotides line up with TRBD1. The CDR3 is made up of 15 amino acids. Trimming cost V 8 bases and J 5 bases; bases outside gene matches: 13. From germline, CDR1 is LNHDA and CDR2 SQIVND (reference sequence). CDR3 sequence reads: CASRKTGQGFHEQYF. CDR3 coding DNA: TGTGCCAGTCGGAAGACGGGACAGGGTTTCCACGAGCAGTACTTC.

The CDR3 sequence: CATSKQGISGANVLTF. CDR3 nucleotide sequence: TGTGCCACCAGTAAGCAGGGCATCTCTGGGGCCAACGTCCTGACTTTC. V is TRBV15 and J is TRBJ2-6, with a possible D match to TRBD1 (5 bases). CDR1 and CDR2 (germline): LNHNV, YYDKDF (reference sequence). The CDR3 totals 16 residues. Trimming shortened V by 6 bases and J by 0 bases, and 12 bases separated the two germline ends.

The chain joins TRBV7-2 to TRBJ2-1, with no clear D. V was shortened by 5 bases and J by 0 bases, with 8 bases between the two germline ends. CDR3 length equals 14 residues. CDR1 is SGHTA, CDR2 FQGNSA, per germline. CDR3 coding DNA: TGTGCCAGCAGCCCGGGCGGCTCCTACAATGAGCAGTTCTTC. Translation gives CASSPGGSYNEQFF.

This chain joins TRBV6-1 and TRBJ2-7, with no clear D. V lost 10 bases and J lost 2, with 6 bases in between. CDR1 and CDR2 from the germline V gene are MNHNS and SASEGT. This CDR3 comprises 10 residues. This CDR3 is CAIATYEQYF. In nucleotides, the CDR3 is TGTGCCATAGCCACCTACGAGCAGTACTTC.

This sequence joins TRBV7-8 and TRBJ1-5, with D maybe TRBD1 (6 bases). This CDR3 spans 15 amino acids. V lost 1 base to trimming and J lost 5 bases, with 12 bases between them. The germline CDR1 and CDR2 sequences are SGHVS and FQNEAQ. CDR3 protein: CASSLVGGGYQPQHF. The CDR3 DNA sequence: TGTGCCAGCAGCTTAGTTGGAGGGGGATATCAGCCCCAGCATTTT.

DNA of the CDR3: TGTGCCAGCAGCCCAGTCCCGGGACAGGGGTACGAGCAGTACTTC. Amino acid sequence: CASSPVPGQGYEQYF. The J gene is TRBJ2-7, the V gene TRBV7-9; 10 bases agree with TRBD1. V was clipped by 5 bases and J by 4 bases; unmatched bases: 8. Germline CDR1 and CDR2: SEHNR and FQNEAQ (reference sequence). The CDR3 has 15 residues.

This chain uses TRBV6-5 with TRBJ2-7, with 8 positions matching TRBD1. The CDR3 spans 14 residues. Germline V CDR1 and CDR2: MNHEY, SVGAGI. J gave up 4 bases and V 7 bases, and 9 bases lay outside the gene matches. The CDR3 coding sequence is TGTGCCAGCAACTCCGGACAGGGATCGTACGAGCAGTACTTC. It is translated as CASNSGQGSYEQYF.

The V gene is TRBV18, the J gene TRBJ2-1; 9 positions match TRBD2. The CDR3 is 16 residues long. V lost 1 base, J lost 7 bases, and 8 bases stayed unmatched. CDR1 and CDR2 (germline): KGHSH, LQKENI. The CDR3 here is CASSPQASGTGNEQFF. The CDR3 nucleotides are TGTGCCAGCTCACCACAGGCTAGCGGGACTGGAAATGAGCAGTTCTTC. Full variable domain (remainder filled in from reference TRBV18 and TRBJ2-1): NAGVMQNPRHLVRRRGQEARLRCSPMKGHSHVYWYRQLPEEGLKFMVYLQKENIIDESGMPKERFSAEFPKEGPSILRIQQVVRGDSAAYFCASSPQASGTGNEQFFGPGTRLTVL.

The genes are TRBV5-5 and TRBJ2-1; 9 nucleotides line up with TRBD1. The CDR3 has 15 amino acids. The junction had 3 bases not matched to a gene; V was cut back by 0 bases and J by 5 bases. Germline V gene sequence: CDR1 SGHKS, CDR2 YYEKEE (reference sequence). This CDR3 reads CASSLAGTGNNEQFF. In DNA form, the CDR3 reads TGTGCCAGCAGCTTGGCCGGGACAGGGAACAATGAGCAGTTCTTC. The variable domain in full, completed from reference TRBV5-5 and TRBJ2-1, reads DAGVTQSPTHLIKTRGQQVTLRCSPISGHKSVSWYQQVLGQGPQFIFQYYEKEERGRGNFPDRFSARQFPNYSSELNVNALLLGDSALYLCASSLAGTGNNEQFFGPGTRLTVL.

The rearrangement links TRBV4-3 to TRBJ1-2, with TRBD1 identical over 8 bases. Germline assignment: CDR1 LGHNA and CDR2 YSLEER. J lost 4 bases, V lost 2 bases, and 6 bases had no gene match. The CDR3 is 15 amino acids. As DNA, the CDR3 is TGCGCCAGCAGCCAAAACCAGGGGGCGATCTATGGCTACACCTTC. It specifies CASSQNQGAIYGYTF.

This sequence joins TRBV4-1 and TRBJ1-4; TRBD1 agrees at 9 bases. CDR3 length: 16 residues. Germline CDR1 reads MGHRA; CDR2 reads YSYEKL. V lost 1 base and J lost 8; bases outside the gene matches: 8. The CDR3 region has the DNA TGCGCCAGCAGCCAAGGGGAACAGGGGGCTAGGGAAAAACTGTTTTTT. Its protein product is CASSQGEQGAREKLFF.

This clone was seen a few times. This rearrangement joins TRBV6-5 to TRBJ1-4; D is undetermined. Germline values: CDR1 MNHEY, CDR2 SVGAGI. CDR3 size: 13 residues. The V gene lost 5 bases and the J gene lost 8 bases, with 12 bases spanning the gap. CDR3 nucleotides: TGTGCCAGCAGTCTATACACGGGAGAAAAACTGTTTTTT. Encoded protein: CASSLYTGEKLFF.

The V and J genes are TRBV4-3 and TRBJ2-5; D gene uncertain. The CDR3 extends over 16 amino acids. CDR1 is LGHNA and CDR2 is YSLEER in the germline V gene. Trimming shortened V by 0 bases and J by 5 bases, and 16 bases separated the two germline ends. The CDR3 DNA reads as TGCGCCAGCAGCCAAGAGGGCACGCAGGCGTTGGAGACCCAGTACTTC. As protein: CASSQEGTQALETQYF.

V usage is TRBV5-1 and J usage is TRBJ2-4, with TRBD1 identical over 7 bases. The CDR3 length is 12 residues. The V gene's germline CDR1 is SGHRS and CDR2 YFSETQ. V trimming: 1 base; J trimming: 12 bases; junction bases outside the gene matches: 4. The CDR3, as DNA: TGCGCCAGCAGCTTGATAGGGGGCGATCAGTACTTC. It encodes CASSLIGGDQYF.

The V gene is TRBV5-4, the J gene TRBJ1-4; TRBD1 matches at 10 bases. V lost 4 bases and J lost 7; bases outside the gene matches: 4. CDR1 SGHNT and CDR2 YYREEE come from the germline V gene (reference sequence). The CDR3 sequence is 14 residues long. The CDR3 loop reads CASSPTGGSEKLFF. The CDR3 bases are TGTGCCAGCAGCCCGACAGGGGGCAGTGAAAAACTGTTTTTT.

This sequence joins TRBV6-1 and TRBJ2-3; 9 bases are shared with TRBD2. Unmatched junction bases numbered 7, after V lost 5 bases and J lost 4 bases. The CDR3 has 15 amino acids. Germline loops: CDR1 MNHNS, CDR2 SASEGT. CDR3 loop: CASSRVAGASDTQYF. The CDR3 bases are TGTGCCAGCAGTAGGGTAGCGGGAGCCTCAGATACGCAGTATTTT.

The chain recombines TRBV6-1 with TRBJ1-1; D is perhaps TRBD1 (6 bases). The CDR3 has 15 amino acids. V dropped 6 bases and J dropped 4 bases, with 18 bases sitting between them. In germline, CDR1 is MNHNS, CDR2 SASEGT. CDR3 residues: CASSIPTGTGTEAFF. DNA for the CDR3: TGTGCCAGCAGCATACCCACAGGGACGGGCACTGAAGCTTTCTTT.